The source of this T cell receptor beta chain is a study of CD8 T cells in ankylosing spondylitis. Notes on the study in general: Some motif variants had been reported before (in reactive arthritis synovial fluid and blood). Reportedly, significant enrichment of disease-linked clones occurred in matched ankylosing spondylitis synovial fluid.

TCRdb reanalysed the 5' RACE reads using MiXCR and keeps one entry per CDR3 protein. The sample carries around 250,000 distinct CDR3 sequences, roughly 32% recorded once. Comment on this clonotype: What it binds is not known.

Germline V gene data show CDR1 as DFQATT and CDR2 as SNEGSKA (reference sequence). Trimming stripped 6 bases from V and 3 bases from J, with 18 bases between. There are 15 residues in the CDR3. The sequenced sample consisted of blood, either unsorted or a sorted T cell fraction (not recorded which). The rearrangement links TRBV20-1 to TRBJ2-1; perhaps D is TRBD1 or TRBD2 (5 bases each). The sequence was collected from a male donor with ankylosing spondylitis or in good health (not recorded which). The CDR3 loop reads CSARGAYTLYNEQFF. CDR3 DNA: TGCAGTGCCCGAGGGGCCTATACGCTCTACAATGAGCAGTTCTTC.